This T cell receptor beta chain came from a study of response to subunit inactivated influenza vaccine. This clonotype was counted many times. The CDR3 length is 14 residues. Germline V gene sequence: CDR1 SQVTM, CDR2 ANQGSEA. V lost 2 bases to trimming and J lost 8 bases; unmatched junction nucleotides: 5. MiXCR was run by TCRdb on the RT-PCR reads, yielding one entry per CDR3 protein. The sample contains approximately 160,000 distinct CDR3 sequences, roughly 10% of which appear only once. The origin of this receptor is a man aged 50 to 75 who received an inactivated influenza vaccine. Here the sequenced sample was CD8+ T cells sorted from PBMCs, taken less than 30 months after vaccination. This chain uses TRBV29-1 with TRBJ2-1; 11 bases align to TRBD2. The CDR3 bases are TGCAGCGTTGAAACTAGCGGGAGTAGCTATGAGCAGTTCTTC. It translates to CSVETSGSSYEQFF.